The source of this T cell receptor beta chain is a study of shared clonotypes between healthy human individuals (TCRdb year 2020). The study in broad terms: A few men and a couple of women, aged 18 to 49 years, made up the cohort. For each donor, three plates each were used for CD4 naive and CD4 memory, two plates were used for CD8 naive, and one plate was used for CD8 memory. The study deeply sequenced blood TCR repertoires of about 5 healthy adults to estimate repertoire size and the extent of clonotype sharing between individuals. To increase sequencing depth and limit assay-specific biases, TCR repertoire library preparation and sequencing were carried out by different laboratories using diverse techniques. Between about 0.8 and 9 billion PBMCs per donor were obtained by leukapheresis.

Points the paper makes about the study in general: Sharing across a handful of donors was observed for approximately 5% of naive CD4, 3% to 3.5% of naive CD8, 2% to 2.5% of memory CD4, and around 0.4% of memory CD8 clonotypes. Larger estimated clonotype richness was generally found for naive subsets than for memory subsets. Based on pairwise subsampling, the degree of clonotype sharing among donors was expected to be affected by sequencing depth. Rarefaction of sorted-subset datasets indicated incomplete sequencing despite the large sequencing depth. The small number of donors limited the genetic and exposure-history diversity represented. Clonotypes shared by all four sorted-subset donors showed higher generation probabilities than non-shared clonotypes. Sampling was limited to blood, and TCR repertoires in tissue likely differ from TCR repertoires in blood.

This clone appeared a single time. The antigen this receptor binds is unknown. The input lacks base qualities; no much larger clone sits a single base away. For the CD8 naive samples, CD45RO-negative cells were positively selected for CCR7, yielding a CD45RA+CCR7+ population from which TemRA cells were excluded. The donors were healthy, HIV-negative adults who had no recently reported acute infections or vaccinations. Every donor was a Caucasian adult living in Nashville, Tennessee, USA. Blood was obtained by leukapheresis, after which PBMCs were separated by Ficoll-Histopaque density gradient centrifugation and cryopreserved in liquid nitrogen vapor phase. Analytical flow cytometry was used to check the purity and quantity of each magnetically sorted T cell population. Each sorted fraction had its genomic DNA isolated and then quantified by UV absorbance on a Nanodrop 2000c. TCR CDR3 regions were amplified from genomic DNA by multiplex PCR using the deep immunoSEQ assay. Extracted genomic DNA from each cell subset was distributed evenly across all wells of several immunoSEQ 96-well plates, and each plate was treated as a replicate. For sorted subsets, each replicate PCR was loaded with about 200 ng genomic DNA, equivalent to 30,000 to 35,000 T cell genomes. The purified libraries were quantified using a Qubit 3.0 fluorometer, sized with a Bioanalyzer 2100, and then quantified again using the KAPA Library Quantification kit. A separate single-read 150-cycle Illumina NextSeq 550 flow cell was used to sequence each immunoSEQ 96-well plate. In the original analysis: The immunoSEQ output contained only junctional sequences without quality scores, so filtering could not match that applied to full-length reads. Sequences were annotated with PyIR, a Python wrapper for IgBLAST v1.9, and V/J genes and CDR3 were assigned using IMGT germline references. Reads were filtered out if the reads had weak V/J assignments (E-value above 1e-6), no CDR3, stop codons, out-of-frame junctions, or ambiguous translated residues. A V3J clonotype was defined by an identical inferred V gene, J gene, and CDR3 amino acid sequence. Percentage overlap between repertoires was computed as shared unique clonotypes divided by the size of the smaller repertoire. Richness of each repertoire was evaluated using RTK rarefaction, the Chao1 estimator, and Recon v2.1 estimates of unobserved clonotypes. For all TCRbeta clonotypes obtained by the gDNA method from a few donors, generation probabilities were computed with OLGA. The table was pulled from immuneACCESS by TCRdb, which kept in-frame rearrangements only. Such tables lose some clones; where checked, under half of the loss comes from unresolved V genes, and the rest has no known cause. The DNA gave D and trimming, while V, J and clone size come from that table. This sample lists hundreds of thousands of clones; 96% were detected once. Roughly 0.1% of the sample rests with the top ten.

Compared with germline, V lacks 3 bases and J lacks 1 base; bases without a gene match: 3. The CDR3 spans 14 residues, from the cysteine through the phenylalanine. Of the read, only the CDR3 DNA is kept; its 42 bases are in frame from base 1. Via the germline V gene, CDR1 is MNHNS and CDR2 SASEGT. The sample consisted of naive CD8+ T cells sorted from blood. Sample cell subset or site, as interpreted from the label and publication: CD45RA+CCR7+. In this chain, TRBV6-1 is recombined with TRBJ2-7, with 7 bases in between that match TRBD1. The TCR comes from a woman aged 25 to 39 in good health. DNA sequence: TGTGCCAGCAGTGACCGGGACAGTTCCTACGAGCAGTACTTC. Translated, this gives CASSDRDSSYEQYF.